This T cell receptor beta chain was recorded in a study of T cell repertoires in ileal Crohn's disease. Study background: The M6 sample came from neoterminal ileum during colonoscopy after surgery. Study-wide results and limits: Clonal expansions were more frequent in active smokers than non-smokers at surgery. All patients with clonality above 26.8% had endoscopic recurrence.

The germline V gene encodes CDR1 SGHDT and CDR2 YYEEEE. V was clipped by 3 bases and J by 6 bases, with 27 bases between them. This CDR3 spans 18 amino acids. For this clone: Its antigen is not identified.

The table came from immunoSEQ multiplex PCR; TCRdb's copy has only in-frame clones and leaves some out. The data contain 13,000 to 15,000 clones, about three quarters of them singletons. Time point specified: neoterminal ileum biopsy at postoperative endoscopy, about 6 months after surgery. The TCR comes from an adult with Crohn's disease. The V and J genes are TRBV5-6 and TRBJ1-2; no clear D gene. Sequenced sample: ileal tissue. CDR3: CASSSLRERRSWSDGYTF. DNA for the CDR3: TGTGCCAGCAGCTCCTTAAGGGAAAGGCGATCGTGGTCGGATGGCTACACCTTC.